This entry concerns a single T cell receptor beta chain. There is no known antigen for this receptor. There are no base qualities to consult, and no much larger clone falls within one base. The sample's time point label is to be understood as: about 28 days (+/-7) after the second vaccine dose. AZD1222 recipients whose second dose came at about 4 weeks and those whose second dose came at about 12 weeks were combined into one group, since spike-specific TCR depth and breadth did not differ between the two schedules. Samples from vaccinated people were obtained from the UK trials COV001 and COV002, which included a single-blind randomized controlled phase 2/3 trial of AZD1222 (ChAdOx1 nCoV-19) in healthy adults. Trial participant PBMC samples were collected at day 0 and day 28 after the second dose for TCRbeta chain sequencing. The data stem from a study of T cell responses to AZD1222 COVID-19 vaccine (dated by TCRdb to the early 2020s). Notes on the research overall: A total of about 250 trial participants underwent TCR sequencing, of whom roughly 210 had received two doses of AZD1222 and 26 had received two doses of the MenACWY control vaccine. Trial participants were enrolled by age into 18-55, 56-69 and 70-plus year subgroups, with approximately 150, 30 and 60 TCR-sequenced participants respectively.

Clipping removes 5 bases from V and 5 bases from J, with 10 as the unmatched junction base count. As encoded in the germline V gene (reference sequence), CDR1 is SEHNR while CDR2 is FQNEAQ. The CDR3 runs 15 amino acids, cysteine and phenylalanine included. Just the 45-base CDR3 DNA is kept, in frame starting at base 1. The paper's findings and limits, for the study overall: After two AZD1222 doses, spike-specific TCR breadth and depth were significantly higher than at day 0 and than in MenACWY recipients. In the small 56-69-year group, the increase in depth fell short of significance, most likely because of low power. The whole spike protein was spanned by vaccine-associated CD4 TCRs, and dominant responses were seen in regions 160-218 and 743-854. Because no samples from the day 14 peak response were available, repertoires could be characterized only after the peak T cell response. Reportedly, almost half of the unique spike-specific TCRs recognized epitopes lying outside the regions that are mutated in the B.1.351 and B.1.1.7 variants. Participants were mostly white British, with more females than males. The authors suggested clonal diversity may have been underestimated. Only five to seven AZD1222 recipients were SARS-CoV-2 seropositive at baseline, limiting conclusions about previously exposed vaccinees.

The CDR3 regions of human TCRbeta chains were analyzed by immunosequencing. Turning to the authors' computational methods: TCRs in the repertoires were compared against a reference library of SARS-CoV-2-specific TCRs that had been generated with the MIRA antigen-specificity platform. Breadth meant the fraction of unique TCRs that were SARS-CoV-2-associated, whereas depth meant the fraction of total T cells that were SARS-CoV-2-associated. Each spike-specific TCR was assigned to its reactive spike region and to a CD4 or CD8 class using the MIRA data. Log10-transformed breadth and depth values were compared by one-way ANOVA with Sidak's multiple comparisons tests. What TCRdb holds here is the immuneACCESS table cut down to in-frame rearrangements. Part of the clones is not present; checked against another copy, under half of the missing clones reflect an unresolved V gene, and the others are unexplained. V and J calls and clone size are copied from that table; D and trimming were computed from the DNA. The sample table contains around 150,000 clones; only one count was recorded for about 91% of them. The ten largest account for around 1% of the sample.

Material: peripheral blood, obtained 28 days after the second AZD1222 dose. This clonotype was obtained from an adult who received the AZD1222 COVID-19 vaccine. The chain couples TRBV7-9 to TRBJ1-1; TRBD1 fits 8 bases in the junction. The CDR3 region has the sequence CASSQTETGDTEAFF. The DNA reads as follows: TGTGCCAGCAGCCAAACCGAGACAGGGGATACTGAAGCTTTCTTT.